This T cell receptor beta chain was profiled in a study of tumor-infiltrating lymphocytes in localized non-small cell lung cancer. Study as a whole: Several tumor histologies, both smoking statuses, and some post-neoadjuvant chemotherapy samples were included.

The data were produced by immunoSEQ multiplex PCR, yet TCRdb's version contains in-frame clones alone and is incomplete. The table shows 9,500 to 10,000 clones, with 70% to 75% occurring only once. A few counts support this clone. Its antigen is undetermined. The germline V gene has CDR1 MNHEY and CDR2 SVGAGI. Trimming stripped 5 bases from V and 4 bases from J, with 12 bases between. There are 14 residues in the CDR3. Study findings and constraints: IM1 and IM2 tumors showed no difference in T-cell fraction. Compared with uninvolved lung, tumors showed higher T cell infiltration by TCRbeta sequencing.

The chain uses TRBV6-5 and TRBJ1-3, with a weak D call TRBD1 (5 bases). What was sequenced was lung tumor tissue. The receptor's source is a human donor with non-small cell lung cancer. As DNA, the CDR3 is TGTGCCAGCAGTGAGAAGGGGCTAGGAAACACCATATATTTT. It specifies CASSEKGLGNTIYF.